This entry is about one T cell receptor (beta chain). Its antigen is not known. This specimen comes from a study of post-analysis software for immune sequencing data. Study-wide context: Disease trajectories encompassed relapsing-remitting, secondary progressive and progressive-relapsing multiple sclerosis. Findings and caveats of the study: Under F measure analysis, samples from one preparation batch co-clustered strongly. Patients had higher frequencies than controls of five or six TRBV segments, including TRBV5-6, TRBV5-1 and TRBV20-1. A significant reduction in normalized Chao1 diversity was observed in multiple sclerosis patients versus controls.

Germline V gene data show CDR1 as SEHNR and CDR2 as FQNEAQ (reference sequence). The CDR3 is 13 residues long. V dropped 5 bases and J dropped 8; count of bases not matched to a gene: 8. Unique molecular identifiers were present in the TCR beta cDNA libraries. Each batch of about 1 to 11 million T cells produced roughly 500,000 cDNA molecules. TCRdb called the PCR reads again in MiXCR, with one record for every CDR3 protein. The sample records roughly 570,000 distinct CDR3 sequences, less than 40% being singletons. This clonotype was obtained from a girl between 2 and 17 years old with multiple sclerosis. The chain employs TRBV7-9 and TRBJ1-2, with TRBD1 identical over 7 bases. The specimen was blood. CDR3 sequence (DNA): TGTGCCAGCAGCCCCGACAGGGTGCAGGGCTACACCTTC. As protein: CASSPDRVQGYTF.